Sequencing of this T cell receptor beta chain was carried out in a study of low-dose radiotherapy and immunotherapy resistance in tumors. Specified time point: before trial treatment. Gene-specific TRAV and TRBV primers were used for first-strand cDNA, covering alpha and beta chains. The TCRs were subjected to amplification over 20 PCR cycles employing a constant-region primer in conjunction with a V-primer adapter. In TCRdb, the reads were re-called with MiXCR into one record per CDR3 protein. Of 64,000 or so distinct CDR3 sequences listed, about a quarter are singletons. The CDR3 has 13 residues. CDR1 and CDR2 from the germline V gene are DFQATT and SNEGSKA (reference sequence). Trimming pared 0 bases from V and 8 bases from J, leaving 13 bases between.

The chain carries TRBV20-1 and TRBJ1-2; D is possibly TRBD1 (5 bases). This sample comprised PBMCs, obtained before treatment. The TCR sequence derives from a male donor with rectosigmoid adenocarcinoma. CDR3 in amino acids: CSARDPGLEGYTF. CDR3 sequence (DNA): TGCAGTGCTAGAGATCCGGGGCTTGAAGGCTACACCTTC.